This T cell receptor (beta chain) was captured by sequencing in a study of T-cell reconstitution after alpha-beta-depleted transplantation in children (dated by TCRdb to about 2016). Context from the whole study: Using TCR repertoire profiling, the study quantitatively followed how T-cell immune reconstitution unfolded in children after TCRalphabeta/CD19-depleted allogeneic hematopoietic cell transplantation. What the authors observed across the whole study: The frequencies of hyperexpanded clones fell over the following months, and after one year, T-cell counts and TCRbeta diversity were mostly attributed to newly produced T cells. About two months after transplant, the apparently early recovery of alphabetaT-cell counts reportedly depended on just several hundred clones that had expanded rapidly and came from non-depleted graft cells. The high TCRbeta diversity at day 60 in some patients was ascribed to recipient T cells and intrathymic progenitors that had survived conditioning.

The CDR3 runs 16 amino acids, cysteine and phenylalanine included. The kept DNA is CDR3 alone, 48 bases in frame from the first base. V drops 4 bases and J drops 3 bases, leaving 19 bases in between. The CDR1 and CDR2 encoded by the germline V gene are LGHNA and YSLEER. This clonotype was seen only a few times. Its recognized antigen is unknown. No much larger clonotype is one base removed from it; base qualities were not supplied. The library was obtained by PCR. Sequencing used an Illumina HiSeq 2500. TCR libraries were prepared with molecular barcoding, using unique molecular identifiers to normalize TCRbeta repertoire quantification. Through fastp at Q25 and MiXCR, TCRdb rebuilt clones from the public reads, retaining in-frame beta chains. Here each entry gathers all rows of one CDR3 protein and keeps the most common genes and DNA. For this sample the table gives around 500,000 distinct CDR3 sequences, of which roughly 23% were detected only once. The ten top clones hold about 14% of the sample.

Explained via the paper, the treatment or condition label denotes: allogeneic hematopoietic cell transplantation with graft depleted of TCRalphabeta T cells and CD19 B cells. TCRalphabeta/CD19-depleted allogeneic hematopoietic cell grafts were given to the transplant recipients, all of whom were children. Here the chain combines TRBV4-3 and TRBJ2-7; a confident D gene designation cannot be given. The sample was PBMCs, mostly from graft donor cells, taken 360 days after TCRalphabeta/CD19-depleted stem cell transplant. The sequence derives from a boy less than two years old who had a stem cell transplant for acute myeloid leukemia, so the T cells may come from the graft donor. Here is the DNA: TGCGCCAGCAGCCCCCAACCCGGACGAAATAACTACGAGCAGTACTTC. Its protein product is CASSPQPGRNNYEQYF.